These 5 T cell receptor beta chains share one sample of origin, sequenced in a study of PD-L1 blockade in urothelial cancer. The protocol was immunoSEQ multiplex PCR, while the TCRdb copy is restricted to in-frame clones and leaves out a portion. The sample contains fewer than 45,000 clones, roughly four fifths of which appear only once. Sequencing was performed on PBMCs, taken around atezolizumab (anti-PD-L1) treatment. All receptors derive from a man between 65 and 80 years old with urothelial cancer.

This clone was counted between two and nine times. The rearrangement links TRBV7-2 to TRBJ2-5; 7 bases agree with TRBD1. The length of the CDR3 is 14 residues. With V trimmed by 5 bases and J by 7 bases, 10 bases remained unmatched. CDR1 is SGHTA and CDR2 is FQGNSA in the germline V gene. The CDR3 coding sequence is TGTGCCAGCAGCCCGGACAGGCCCCCCGGGACCCAGTACTTC. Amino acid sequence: CASSPDRPPGTQYF.

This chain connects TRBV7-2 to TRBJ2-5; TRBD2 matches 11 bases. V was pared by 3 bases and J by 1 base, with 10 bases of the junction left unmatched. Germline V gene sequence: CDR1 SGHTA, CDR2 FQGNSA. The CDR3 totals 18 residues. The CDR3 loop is CASSFGISGRASQETQYF. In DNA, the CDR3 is TGTGCCAGCAGCTTTGGGATTAGCGGGAGGGCCTCCCAAGAGACCCAGTACTTC.

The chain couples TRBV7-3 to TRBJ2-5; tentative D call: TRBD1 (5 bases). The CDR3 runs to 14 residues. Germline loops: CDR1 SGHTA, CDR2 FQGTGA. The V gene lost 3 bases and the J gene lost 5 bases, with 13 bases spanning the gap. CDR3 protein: CASSFQGRDETQYF. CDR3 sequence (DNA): TGTGCCAGCAGCTTCCAGGGAAGGGATGAGACCCAGTACTTC.

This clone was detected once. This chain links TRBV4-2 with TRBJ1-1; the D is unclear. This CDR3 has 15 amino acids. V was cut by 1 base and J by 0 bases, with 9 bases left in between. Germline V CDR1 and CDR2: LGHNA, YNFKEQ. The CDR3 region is CASSQGEFMNTEAFF. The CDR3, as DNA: TGTGCCAGCAGCCAAGGCGAGTTCATGAACACTGAAGCTTTCTTT.

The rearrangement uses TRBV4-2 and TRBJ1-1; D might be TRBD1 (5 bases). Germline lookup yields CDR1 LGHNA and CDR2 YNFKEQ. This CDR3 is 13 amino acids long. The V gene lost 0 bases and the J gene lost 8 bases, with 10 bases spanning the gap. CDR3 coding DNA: TGTGCCAGCAGCCAAGATCTGACAGCAGAAGCTTTCTTT. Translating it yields CASSQDLTAEAFF.